The clone carrying this T cell receptor beta chain was observed at least ten times. The antigen is not known. TCRdb itself ran the reads through MiXCR, one entry per CDR3 protein. The sample shows around 210,000 distinct CDR3 sequences, approximately 7% of them seen only once. These data are taken from a study of T cell repertoires in cytomegalovirus infection. Study in general: TCR beta signatures that were public indicated CMV infection and matching HLA type.

Germline V CDR1 and CDR2: SGHTA, FQGNSA. This CDR3 has 15 amino acids. V was pared by 6 bases and J by 0 bases, with 11 bases between. Study-wide findings and caveats: Using cumulative public TCR beta family frequency, the authors identified those who carried CMV together with the relevant HLA. HLA-C-restricted CMV clonotypes gave the most frequent clonotype in two of eight donors.

The chain recombines TRBV7-2 with TRBJ2-2; D unclear. Source material: PBMCs. The origin of this receptor is a human donor in good health (CMV status not recorded). Some clones in this sample may be carry-over from other donors' samples. CDR3 DNA: TGTGCCAGCAGACAGCCACTCGCGAACACCGGGGAGCTGTTTTTT. It yields the protein CASRQPLANTGELFF. Full variable domain (remainder filled in from reference TRBV7-2 and TRBJ2-2): GAGVSQSPSNKVTEKGKDVELRCDPISGHTALYWYRQSLGQGLEFLIYFQGNSAPDKSGLPSDRFSAERTGGSVSTLTIQRTQQEDSAVYLCASRQPLANTGELFFGEGSRLTVL.